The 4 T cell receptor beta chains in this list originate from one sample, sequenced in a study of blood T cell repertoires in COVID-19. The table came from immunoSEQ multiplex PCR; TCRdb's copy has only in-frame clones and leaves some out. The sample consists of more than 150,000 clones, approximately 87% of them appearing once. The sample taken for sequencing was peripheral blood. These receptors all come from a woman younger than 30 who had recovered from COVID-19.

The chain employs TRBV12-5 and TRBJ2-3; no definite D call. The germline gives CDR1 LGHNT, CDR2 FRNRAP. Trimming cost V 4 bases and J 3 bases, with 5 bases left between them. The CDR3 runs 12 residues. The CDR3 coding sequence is TGTGCTAGTGGTTCGCGGACAGATACGCAGTATTTT. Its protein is CASGSRTDTQYF.

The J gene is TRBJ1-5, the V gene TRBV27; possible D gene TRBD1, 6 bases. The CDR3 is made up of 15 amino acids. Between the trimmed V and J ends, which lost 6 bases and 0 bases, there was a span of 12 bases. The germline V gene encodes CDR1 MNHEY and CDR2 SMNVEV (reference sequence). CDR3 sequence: CASRDRPYSNQPQHF. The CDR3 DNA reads TGTGCCAGCAGAGACAGGCCCTATAGCAATCAGCCCCAGCATTTT.

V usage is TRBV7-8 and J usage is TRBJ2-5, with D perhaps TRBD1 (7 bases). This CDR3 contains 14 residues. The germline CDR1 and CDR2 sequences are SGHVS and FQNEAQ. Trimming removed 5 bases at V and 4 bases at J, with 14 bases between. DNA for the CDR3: TGTGCCAGCAGCCCAGGGGGGCGGACAGAGACCCAGTACTTC. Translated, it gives CASSPGGRTETQYF.

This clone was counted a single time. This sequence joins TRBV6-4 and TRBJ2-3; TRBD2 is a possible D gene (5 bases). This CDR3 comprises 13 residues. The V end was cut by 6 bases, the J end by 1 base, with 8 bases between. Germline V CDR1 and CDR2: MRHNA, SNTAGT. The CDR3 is CASREDGTDTQYF. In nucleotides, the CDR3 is TGTGCCAGCAGGGAGGATGGCACAGATACGCAGTATTTT.